This T cell receptor beta chain was retrieved from a study of T cells in women clearing cervical HPV infection. On the study more broadly: Blood came at first lesion visit for cases, post-clearance for controls.

Germline assignment: CDR1 GTSNPN and CDR2 SVGIG (reference sequence). Trimming at V came to 3 bases and at J to 3 bases, leaving 12 bases not matched to a gene. This CDR3 region has 16 residues. The data were produced by immunoSEQ multiplex PCR, yet TCRdb's version contains in-frame clones alone and is incomplete. Here the sample table reports approximately 15,000 clones. Concerning this clone: With the read ending 3 residues before the CDR3 end, the germline J gene is used to fill in that end.

All participants had a single incident cervical HPV16 infection, and prevalent HPV16 infections were excluded. V is TRBV30 and J is TRBJ2-7; TRBD2 agrees at 9 bases. The sample was blood buffy coat. The TCR sequence derives from a woman between 18 and 70 years old with a cervical HPV16 infection that either progressed to CIN3+ or cleared (not recorded which). CDR3 loop: CAWSVPGTSTLYEQYF. The CDR3 bases that were read are TGTGCCTGGAGCGTACCGGGGACTAGCACCCTCTACGAG.